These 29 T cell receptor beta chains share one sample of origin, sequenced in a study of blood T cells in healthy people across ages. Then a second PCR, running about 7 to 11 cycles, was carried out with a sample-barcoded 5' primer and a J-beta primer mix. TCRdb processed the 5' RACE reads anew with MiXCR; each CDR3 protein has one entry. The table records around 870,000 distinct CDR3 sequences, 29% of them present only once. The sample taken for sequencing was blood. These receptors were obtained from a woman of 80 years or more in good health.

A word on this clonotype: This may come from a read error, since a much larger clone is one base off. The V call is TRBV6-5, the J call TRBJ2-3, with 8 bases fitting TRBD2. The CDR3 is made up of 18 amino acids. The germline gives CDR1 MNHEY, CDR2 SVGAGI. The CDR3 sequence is CASRYSSLAGHSGDTQYF. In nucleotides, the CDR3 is TGTGCCAGCAGATACTCGTCCCTAGCGGGTCATTCAGGAGATACGCAGTATTTT.

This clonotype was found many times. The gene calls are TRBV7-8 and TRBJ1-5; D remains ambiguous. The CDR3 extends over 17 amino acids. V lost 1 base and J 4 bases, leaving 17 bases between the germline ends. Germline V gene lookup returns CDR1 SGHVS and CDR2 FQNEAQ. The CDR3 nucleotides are TGTGCCAGCAGCTTAGGACCAGTCAATCTTTCAAATCAGCCCCAGCATTTT. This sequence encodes CASSLGPVNLSNQPQHF.

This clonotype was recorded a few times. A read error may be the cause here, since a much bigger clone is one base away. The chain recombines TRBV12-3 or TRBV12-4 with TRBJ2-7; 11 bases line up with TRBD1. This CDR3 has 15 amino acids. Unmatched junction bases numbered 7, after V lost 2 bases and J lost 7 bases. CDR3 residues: CASSLSRTGGFEQYF. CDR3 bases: TGTGCCAGCAGTTTATCGAGGACAGGGGGCTTTGAGCAGTACTTC.

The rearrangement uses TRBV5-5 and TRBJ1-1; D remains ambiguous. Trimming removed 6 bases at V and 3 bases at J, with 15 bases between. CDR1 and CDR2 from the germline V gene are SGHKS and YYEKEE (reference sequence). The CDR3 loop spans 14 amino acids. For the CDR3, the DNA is TGTGCCAGCACCCCCCAAGGGTGGGACACTGAAGCTTTCTTT. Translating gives CASTPQGWDTEAFF.

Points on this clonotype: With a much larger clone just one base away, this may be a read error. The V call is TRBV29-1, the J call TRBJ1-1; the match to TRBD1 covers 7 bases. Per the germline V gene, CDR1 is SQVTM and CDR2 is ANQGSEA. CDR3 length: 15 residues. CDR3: CSVQGQDVMNAEAFF. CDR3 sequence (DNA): TGCAGCGTTCAAGGACAGGATGTAATGAACGCTGAAGCTTTCTTT. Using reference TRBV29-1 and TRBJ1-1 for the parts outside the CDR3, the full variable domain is SAVISQKPSRDICQRGTSLTIQCQVDSQVTMMFWYRQQPGQSLTLIATANQGSEATYESGFVIDKFPISRPNLTFSTLTVSNMSPEDSSIYLCSVQGQDVMNAEAFFGQGTRLTVV.

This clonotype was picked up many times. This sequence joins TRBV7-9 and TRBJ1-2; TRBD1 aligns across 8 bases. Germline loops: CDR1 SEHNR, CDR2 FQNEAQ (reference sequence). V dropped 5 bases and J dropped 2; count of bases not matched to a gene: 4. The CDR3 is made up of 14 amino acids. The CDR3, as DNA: TGTGCCAGCAGCAACCAGGGGGCCAACTATGGCTACACCTTC. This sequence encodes CASSNQGANYGYTF.

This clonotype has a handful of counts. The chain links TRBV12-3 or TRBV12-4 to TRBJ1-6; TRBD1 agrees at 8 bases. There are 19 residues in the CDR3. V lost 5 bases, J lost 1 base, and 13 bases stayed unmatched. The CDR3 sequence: CASSLGQGKLKSYNSPLHF. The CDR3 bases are TGTGCCAGCAGTCTCGGACAGGGTAAACTTAAATCCTATAATTCACCCCTCCACTTT.

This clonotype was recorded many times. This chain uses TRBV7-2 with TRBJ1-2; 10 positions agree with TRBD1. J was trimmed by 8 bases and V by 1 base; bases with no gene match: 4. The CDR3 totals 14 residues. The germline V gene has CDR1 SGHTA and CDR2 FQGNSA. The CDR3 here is CASSLEGQGQGYTF. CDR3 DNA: TGTGCCAGCAGCTTAGAGGGACAGGGGCAAGGCTACACCTTC.

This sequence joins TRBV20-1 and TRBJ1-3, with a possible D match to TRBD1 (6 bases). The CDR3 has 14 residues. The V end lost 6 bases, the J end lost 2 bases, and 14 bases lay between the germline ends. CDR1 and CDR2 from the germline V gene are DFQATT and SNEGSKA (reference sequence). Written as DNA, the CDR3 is TGCAGTGCCATCGACAGGAGGACTGGAAACACCATATATTTT. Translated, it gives CSAIDRRTGNTIYF.

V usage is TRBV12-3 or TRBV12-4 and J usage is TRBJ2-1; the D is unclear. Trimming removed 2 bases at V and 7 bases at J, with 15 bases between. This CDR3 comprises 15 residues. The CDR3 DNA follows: TGTGCCAGCAGTTTATCTAGTAGTACAAGGAATGAGCAGTTCTTC. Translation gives CASSLSSSTRNEQFF.

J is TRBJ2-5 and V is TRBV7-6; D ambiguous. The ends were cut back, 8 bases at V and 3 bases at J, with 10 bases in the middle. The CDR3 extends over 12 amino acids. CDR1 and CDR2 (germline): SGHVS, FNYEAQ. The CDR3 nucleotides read TGTGCCAGCGGCCCGACTGAAGAGACCCAGTACTTC. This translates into CASGPTEETQYF. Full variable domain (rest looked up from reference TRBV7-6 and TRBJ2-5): GAGVSQSPRYKVTKRGQDVALRCDPISGHVSLYWYRQALGQGPEFLTYFNYEAQQDKSGLPNDRFSAERPEGSISTLTIQRTEQRDSAMYRCASGPTEETQYFGPGTRLLVL.

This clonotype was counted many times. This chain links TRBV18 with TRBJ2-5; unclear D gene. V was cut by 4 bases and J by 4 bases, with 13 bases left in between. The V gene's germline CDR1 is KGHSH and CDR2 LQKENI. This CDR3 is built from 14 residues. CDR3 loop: CASSRGPLPETQYF. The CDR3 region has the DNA TGTGCCAGCTCACGTGGACCCCTCCCAGAGACCCAGTACTTC.

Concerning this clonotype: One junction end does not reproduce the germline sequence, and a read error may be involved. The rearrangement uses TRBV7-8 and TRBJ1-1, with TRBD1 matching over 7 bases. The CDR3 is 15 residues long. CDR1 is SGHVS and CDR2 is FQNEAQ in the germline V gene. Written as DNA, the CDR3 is TGTGCCTGCAGCTGGGCAGGGGGAGAGGCCACTGAAGCTTTCTTT. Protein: CACSWAGGEATEAFF.

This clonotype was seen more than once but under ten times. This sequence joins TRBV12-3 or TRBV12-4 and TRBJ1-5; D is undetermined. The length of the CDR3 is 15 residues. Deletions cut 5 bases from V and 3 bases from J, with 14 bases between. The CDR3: CASSLGRSLNQPQHF. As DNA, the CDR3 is TGTGCCAGCAGTCTCGGACGGTCCCTCAATCAGCCCCAGCATTTT.

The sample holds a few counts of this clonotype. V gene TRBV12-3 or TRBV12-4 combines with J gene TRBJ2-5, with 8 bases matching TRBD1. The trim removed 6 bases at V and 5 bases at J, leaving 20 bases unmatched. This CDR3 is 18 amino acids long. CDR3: CASRGTSRAAGGWETQYF. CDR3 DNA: TGTGCCAGCAGGGGAACGAGTAGAGCGGCAGGGGGCTGGGAGACCCAGTACTTC.

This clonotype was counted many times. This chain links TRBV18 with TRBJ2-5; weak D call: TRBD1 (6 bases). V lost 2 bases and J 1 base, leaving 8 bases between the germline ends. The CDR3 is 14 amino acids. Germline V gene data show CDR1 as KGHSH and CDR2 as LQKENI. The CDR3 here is CASSPGQTQETQYF. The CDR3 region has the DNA TGTGCCAGCTCACCAGGACAGACCCAAGAGACCCAGTACTTC.

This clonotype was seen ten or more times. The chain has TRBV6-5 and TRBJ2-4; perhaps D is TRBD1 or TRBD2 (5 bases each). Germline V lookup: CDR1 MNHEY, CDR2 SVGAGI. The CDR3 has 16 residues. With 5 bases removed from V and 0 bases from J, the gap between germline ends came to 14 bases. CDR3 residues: CASSARDGLAKNIQYF. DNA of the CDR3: TGTGCCAGCAGTGCCCGGGACGGGTTAGCCAAAAACATTCAGTACTTC.

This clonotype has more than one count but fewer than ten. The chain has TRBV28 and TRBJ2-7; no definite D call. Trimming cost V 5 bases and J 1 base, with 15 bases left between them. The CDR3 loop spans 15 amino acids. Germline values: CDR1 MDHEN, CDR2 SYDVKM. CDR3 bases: TGTGCCAGCAGTCTACCCAATTTGAATTCCTACGAGCAGTACTTC. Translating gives CASSLPNLNSYEQYF.

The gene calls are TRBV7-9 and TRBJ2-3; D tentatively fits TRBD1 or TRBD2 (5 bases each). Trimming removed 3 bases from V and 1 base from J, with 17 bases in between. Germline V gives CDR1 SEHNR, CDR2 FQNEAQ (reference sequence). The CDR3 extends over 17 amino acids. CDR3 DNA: TGTGCCAGCAGCTTTCCACGGGACGCCCGAGGCACAGATACGCAGTATTTT. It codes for CASSFPRDARGTDTQYF.

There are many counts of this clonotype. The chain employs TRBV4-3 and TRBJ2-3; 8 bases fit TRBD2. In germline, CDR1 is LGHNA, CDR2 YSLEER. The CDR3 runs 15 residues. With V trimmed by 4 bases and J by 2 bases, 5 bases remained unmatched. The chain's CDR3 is CASSPGGGSTDTQYF. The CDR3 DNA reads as TGCGCCAGCAGCCCCGGGGGGGGATCCACAGATACGCAGTATTTT.

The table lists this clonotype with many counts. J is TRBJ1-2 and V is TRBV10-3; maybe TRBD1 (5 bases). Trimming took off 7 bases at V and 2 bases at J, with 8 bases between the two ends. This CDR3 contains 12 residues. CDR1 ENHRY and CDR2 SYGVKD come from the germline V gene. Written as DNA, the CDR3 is TGTGCCATCAAGGACAAAAACTATGGCTACACCTTC. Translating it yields CAIKDKNYGYTF.

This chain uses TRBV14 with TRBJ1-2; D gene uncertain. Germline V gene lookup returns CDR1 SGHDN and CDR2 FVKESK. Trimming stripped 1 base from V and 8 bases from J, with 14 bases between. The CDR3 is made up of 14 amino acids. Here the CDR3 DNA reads TGTGCCAGCAGCCAAGTTTCGGCGTCCTTGGGCTACACCTTC. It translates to CASSQVSASLGYTF.

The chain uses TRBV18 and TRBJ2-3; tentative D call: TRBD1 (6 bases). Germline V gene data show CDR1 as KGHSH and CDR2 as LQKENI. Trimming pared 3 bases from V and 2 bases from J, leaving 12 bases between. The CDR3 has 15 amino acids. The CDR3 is CASSPWGHSTDTQYF. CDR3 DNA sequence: TGTGCCAGCTCACCCTGGGGGCACTCCACAGATACGCAGTATTTT.

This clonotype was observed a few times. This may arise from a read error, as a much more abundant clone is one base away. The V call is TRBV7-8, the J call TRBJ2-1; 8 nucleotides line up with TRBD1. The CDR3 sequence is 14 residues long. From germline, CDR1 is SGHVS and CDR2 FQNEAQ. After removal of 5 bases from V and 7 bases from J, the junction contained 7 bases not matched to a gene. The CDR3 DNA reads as TGTGCCAGCAGCCGGACAGGGCTGGGGAATGAGCAGTTCTTC. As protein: CASSRTGLGNEQFF.

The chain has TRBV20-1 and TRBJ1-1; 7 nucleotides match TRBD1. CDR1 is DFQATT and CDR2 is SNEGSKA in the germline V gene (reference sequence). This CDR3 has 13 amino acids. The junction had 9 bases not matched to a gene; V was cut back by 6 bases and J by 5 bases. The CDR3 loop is CSAQGGARTEAFF. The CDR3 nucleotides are TGCAGTGCCCAGGGGGGGGCGCGGACTGAAGCTTTCTTT.

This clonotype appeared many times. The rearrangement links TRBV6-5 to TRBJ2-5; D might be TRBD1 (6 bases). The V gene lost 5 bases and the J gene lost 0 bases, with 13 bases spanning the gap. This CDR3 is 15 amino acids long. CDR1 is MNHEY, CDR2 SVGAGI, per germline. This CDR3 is CASSDGQLNQETQYF. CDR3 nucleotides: TGTGCCAGCAGTGACGGACAGCTAAACCAAGAGACCCAGTACTTC.

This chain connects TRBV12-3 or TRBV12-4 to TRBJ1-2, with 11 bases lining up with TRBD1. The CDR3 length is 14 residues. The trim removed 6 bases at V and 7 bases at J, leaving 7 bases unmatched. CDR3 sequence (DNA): TGTGCCAGCAGCCGGGACAGGGGGAAATTTGGCTACACCTTC. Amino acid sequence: CASSRDRGKFGYTF.

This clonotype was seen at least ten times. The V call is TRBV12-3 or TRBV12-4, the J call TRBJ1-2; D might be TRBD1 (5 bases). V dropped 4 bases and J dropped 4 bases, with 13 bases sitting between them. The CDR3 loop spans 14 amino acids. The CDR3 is CASSYSGFGYGYTF. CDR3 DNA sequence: TGTGCCAGCAGTTACTCAGGGTTTGGCTATGGCTACACCTTC.

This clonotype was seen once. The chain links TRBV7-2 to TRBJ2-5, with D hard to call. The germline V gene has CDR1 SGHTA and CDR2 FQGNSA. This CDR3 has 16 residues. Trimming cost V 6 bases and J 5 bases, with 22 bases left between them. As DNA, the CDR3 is TGTGCCAGCAGTTTTGGCACAGAGGCTTATAGGGAGACCCAGTACTTC. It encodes CASSFGTEAYRETQYF.